This TCR beta chain is drawn from a study of CD8+ T cells in alopecia areata. Study-wide points: Normal-skin resident alphabeta T cells also appear among scalp sample sequences.

Reverse transcription of extracted RNA yielded cDNA, which provided the sequencing template. Clones were sequenced by immunoSEQ multiplex PCR, and TCRdb holds only the in-frame ones, with some missing. Of 100,000 to 150,000 clones in the sample, about 50% are singletons; the top ten hold around 20%. To note about this clone: Its antigen is undetermined.

V lost 6 bases, J lost 3 bases, and 6 bases lay in between. Germline loops: CDR1 SQVTM, CDR2 ANQGSEA. The CDR3 covers 11 residues. The chain employs TRBV29-1 and TRBJ1-3; D remains ambiguous. The sequence was collected from a human donor with alopecia areata. The material was CD8+ T cells sorted from blood, obtained at week 0. The DNA of the CDR3 is TGCAGCGTAGCCTATGGAAACACCATATATTTT. It codes for CSVAYGNTIYF.